The 3 T cell receptor beta chains below were found in one sample sequenced in a study of blood T cell repertoires in COVID-19. Assay: immunoSEQ multiplex PCR; the TCRdb copy retains only in-frame clones and omits some. The table lists roughly 300,000 clones, roughly 90% of them singletons. The sequenced sample consisted of PBMCs or T cells enriched from blood (not recorded which). The receptors were gathered from a woman in her thirties or forties with acute COVID-19.

The chain links TRBV12-5 to TRBJ2-1; 12 nucleotides align to TRBD2. V shed 1 base and J 4 bases; nucleotides not matched to a gene: 5. The CDR3 sequence is 17 residues long. Germline lookup yields CDR1 LGHNT and CDR2 FRNRAP. DNA of the CDR3: TGTGCTAGTGGTTTGGAGCGGACTAGCGGGACTTACAATGAGCAGTTCTTC. It specifies CASGLERTSGTYNEQFF.

The chain uses TRBV20-1 and TRBJ1-1, with D tentatively TRBD1 (6 bases). Germline V gene sequence: CDR1 DFQATT, CDR2 SNEGSKA (reference sequence). The CDR3 is 15 residues long. Between the trimmed V and J ends, which lost 3 bases and 1 base, there was a span of 15 bases. CDR3 in amino acids: CSASGGGRWNTEAFF. The CDR3 DNA sequence: TGCAGTGCTAGTGGGGGGGGCAGATGGAACACTGAAGCTTTCTTT.

The table lists this clone with a count of one. V gene TRBV28 combines with J gene TRBJ1-3; D perhaps matches TRBD1 (6 bases). Trimming took off 5 bases at V and 0 bases at J, with 11 bases between the two ends. The germline V gene encodes CDR1 MDHEN and CDR2 SYDVKM. This CDR3 region has 15 residues. CDR3 sequence (DNA): TGTGCCAGCAGTCCCAACAGGGCCTCTGGAAACACCATATATTTT. Translating it yields CASSPNRASGNTIYF. The complete variable domain, with remaining parts taken from reference TRBV28 and TRBJ1-3, reads DVKVTQSSRYLVKRTGEKVFLECVQDMDHENMFWYRQDPGLGLRLIYFSYDVKMKEKGDIPEGYSVSREKKERFSLILESASTNQTSMYLCASSPNRASGNTIYFGEGSWLTVV.